This TCR beta chain was profiled in a study of response to subunit inactivated influenza vaccine. In this sample, this clonotype turned up many times. CDR1 is DFQATT and CDR2 is SNEGSKA in the germline V gene (reference sequence). The CDR3 loop spans 17 amino acids. Trimming removed 6 bases from V and 1 base from J, with 22 bases in between. TCRdb passed the RT-PCR reads through MiXCR, listing each CDR3 protein once. The data show approximately 570,000 distinct CDR3 sequences, around 8% seen once. The sequence was collected from a man aged 45-69 years who received an inactivated influenza vaccine. This chain connects TRBV20-1 to TRBJ1-5, with D possibly TRBD1 on 5 matching bases. The input for sequencing was PBMCs from blood, taken around 25 months after vaccination. CDR3 protein: CSATALGELGSNQPQHF. The CDR3 bases are TGCAGTGCCACCGCCCTGGGGGAATTAGGGAGCAATCAGCCCCAGCATTTT.